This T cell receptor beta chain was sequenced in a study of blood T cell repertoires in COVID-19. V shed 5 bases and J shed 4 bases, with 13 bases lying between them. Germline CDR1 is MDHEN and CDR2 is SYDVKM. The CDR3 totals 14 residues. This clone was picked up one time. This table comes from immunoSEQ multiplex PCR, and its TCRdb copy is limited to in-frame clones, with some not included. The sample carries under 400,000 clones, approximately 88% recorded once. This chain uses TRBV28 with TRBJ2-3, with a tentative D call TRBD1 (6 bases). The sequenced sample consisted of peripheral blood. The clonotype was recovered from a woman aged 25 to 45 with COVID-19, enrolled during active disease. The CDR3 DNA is TGTGCCAGCAGTACTCTTGGGGGCGCAGATACGCAGTATTTT. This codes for CASSTLGGADTQYF.